Listed below are T cell receptor beta chains from one sample, sequenced in a study of T cell responses to AZD1222 COVID-19 vaccine. Sequencing used immunoSEQ multiplex PCR; TCRdb keeps in-frame clones, though not all of them. The sample carries 95,000 to 150,000 clones, more than 80% recorded once. The sequencing used peripheral blood, collected on day 0 of AZD1222 vaccination. These receptors originate from an adult in good health. The CDR3 runs from the conserved cysteine through the conserved F or W. Fields, in order: V gene, J gene, CDR3 protein.

TRBV10-3	TRBJ1-2	CAITTDGGANYGYTF
TRBV12-2	TRBJ1-1	CASRLLVSEAFF
TRBV6-1	TRBJ2-5	CASSEVPGGGKETQYF
TRBV19	TRBJ1-1	CASSIGGAVTEAFF
TRBV10-3	TRBJ2-3	CATRTSGDTDTQYF
TRBV11-2	TRBJ2-5	CASSWWAGAAAVETQYF
TRBV11-2	TRBJ2-2	CASSFGGFGGELFF
TRBV5-1	TRBJ1-6	CASSPRDRGTVYSPLHF
TRBV11-2	TRBJ2-2	CASSLTPTGELFF
TRBV2	TRBJ2-4	CASSDTGTTQDIQYF
TRBV28	TRBJ2-2	CASSFSGGGGELFF
TRBV28	TRBJ2-7	CASSYTGEQYF
TRBV2	TRBJ2-5	CASGVGQGVAETQYF
TRBV28	TRBJ2-7	CASSVTSGGRNEQYF
TRBV23-1	TRBJ2-7	CASSQAKRGLSYEQYF
TRBV2	TRBJ2-1	CASRGDSNEQFF
TRBV19	TRBJ1-2	CASSIMRDSGYTF
TRBV7-9	TRBJ2-7	CASTPNSGYEQYF
TRBV5-4	TRBJ2-6	CASSPGTGANVLTF
TRBV5-5	TRBJ1-2	CASSLVPTANYGYTF
TRBV9	TRBJ2-3	CASSVAAGGSTDTQYF
TRBV11-1	TRBJ2-5	CASSFRVRGSQETQYF
TRBV7-9	TRBJ1-4	CASSLGAGKHSEKLFF
TRBV19	TRBJ1-6	CASRGFGGSPLHF
TRBV28	TRBJ1-2	CASSLTGYYYGYTF
TRBV24-1	TRBJ2-7	CATSHRDRGLHEQYF
TRBV19	TRBJ2-3	CASSNESSQYF
TRBV5-6	TRBJ1-1	CASHIPGTEAFF
TRBV29-1	TRBJ2-7	CSVRGVEQYF
TRBV9	TRBJ1-2	CASSGTTNYGYTF
TRBV4-3	TRBJ1-2	CASSRAAGDNYGYTF
TRBV7-9	TRBJ2-7	CASSGRTGQGSYEQYF
TRBV20-1	TRBJ2-3	CSATGTDTQYF